The clone carrying this T cell receptor (beta chain) was seen more than once but under ten times. Germline assignment: CDR1 SGHTA and CDR2 FQGTGA. The CDR3 totals 17 residues. V shed 2 bases and J 7 bases; nucleotides not matched to a gene: 9. The data originate from a study of graft-versus-host responses after intestinal transplantation. In the study overall: Anti-thymocyte globulin was used for induction in all recipients, who then took tacrolimus and steroids for roughly 3 years.

Notes on the study in general: High graft-versus-host to host-versus-graft clonal ratios were found in allografts of patients who had graft-donor T cell macrochimerism. GvH clones occurred in recipient marrow; some first appeared in ileum or blood.

Only in-frame clones appear in the TCRdb table, and some are missing; sequencing was by immunoSEQ multiplex PCR. The data contain about 20,000 clones, over 35% of them singletons. The clonotype originates from a human patient who received an intestinal transplant. The chain employs TRBV7-3 and TRBJ2-1; 12 nucleotides agree with TRBD2. Source: alloreactive CD4+ T cells from a mixed lymphocyte reaction culture, taken before intestinal transplant. Subset denoted: CFSE-low proliferating T cells sorted from approximately six-day pre-transplant mixed lymphocyte reaction (GvH or HvG direction). CDR3 sequence reads: CASSLQTLAGGPNEQFF. The DNA of the CDR3 is TGTGCCAGCAGCTTACAAACCCTAGCGGGGGGGCCAAATGAGCAGTTCTTC.